One sample yielded the 8 T cell receptor beta chains listed below, sequenced in a study of naive and memory T cell subsets. Amplification of ligated cDNA took four PCR rounds with SP2 and nested alpha and beta constant primers. TCRdb fed the 5' RACE reads into MiXCR, producing one record per CDR3 protein. Among around 30,000 distinct CDR3 sequences, over 15% were seen once, and the ten largest hold around 2.5%. A UMI-containing oligonucleotide was joined by 3' ligation to the TCR cDNA template. These receptors were collected from a female donor in good health.

This clonotype was recorded at least ten times. The rearrangement joins TRBV20-1 to TRBJ1-4, with TRBD1 identical over 7 bases. Unmatched junction bases numbered 6, after V lost 7 bases and J lost 4 bases. The germline V gene encodes CDR1 DFQATT and CDR2 SNEGSKA (reference sequence). The CDR3 consists of 13 residues. This chain's CDR3 is CSVPGQINEKLFF. CDR3 sequence (DNA): TGCAGTGTTCCGGGACAGATTAATGAAAAACTGTTTTTT.

The table lists this clonotype with many counts. The gene calls are TRBV20-1 and TRBJ1-1, with 9 bases lining up with TRBD1. CDR1 is DFQATT and CDR2 is SNEGSKA in the germline V gene (reference sequence). With 6 bases clipped from V and 0 bases from J, the junction kept 8 bases outside the gene matches. This CDR3 is 15 amino acids long. CDR3 in amino acids: CSASKRDRVNTEAFF. CDR3 nucleotide sequence: TGCAGTGCGTCGAAACGGGACAGGGTGAACACTGAAGCTTTCTTT.

This clonotype was observed at least ten times. The chain recombines TRBV29-1 with TRBJ2-7, with 7 bases that match TRBD1. Trimming cost V 1 base and J 7 bases; bases outside gene matches: 10. The CDR3 consists of 14 residues. Germline-derived CDR1 and CDR2 are SQVTM and ANQGSEA. As DNA, the CDR3 is TGCAGCGTTGAAGTCAACAGACAGGGTAGAGAGCAGTACTTC. It specifies CSVEVNRQGREQYF.

This clonotype occurred a few times. This rearrangement joins TRBV20-1 to TRBJ2-3; 10 nucleotides agree with TRBD2. J gave up 5 bases and V 0 bases, and 8 bases lay outside the gene matches. Germline CDR1 is DFQATT and CDR2 is SNEGSKA (reference sequence). This CDR3 region has 16 residues. CDR3 bases: TGCAGTGCTAGAGATCGGGTAGCGGGGGGTGGAGATACGCAGTATTTT. It encodes CSARDRVAGGGDTQYF.

In its sample, this clonotype is medium-sized (0.01 to 0.1%). The CDR3 DNA sequence: TGCGCCAGCAGCCAAGGCGGAGGGACAGTCATGAACACTGAAGCTTTCTTT. The encoded protein is CASSQGGGTVMNTEAFF. This sequence joins TRBV4-1 and TRBJ1-1, with TRBD1 matching over 7 bases. CDR3 length: 17 amino acids. Trimming took 1 base from V and 0 from J; bases not matched to a gene: 8. The V gene's germline CDR1 is MGHRA and CDR2 YSYEKL.

This clonotype was picked up a small number of times. The chain uses TRBV7-2 and TRBJ1-4, with D perhaps TRBD1 (5 bases). V was clipped by 4 bases and J by 8 bases, with 11 bases between them. The germline gives CDR1 SGHTA, CDR2 FQGNSA. The CDR3 has 13 amino acids. CDR3 region: CASSSQRGEKLFF. CDR3 DNA sequence: TGTGCCAGCAGCTCCCAACGGGGCGAAAAACTGTTTTTT.

In its sample, this clonotype was seen a few times. The V call is TRBV20-1, the J call TRBJ2-3, with 9 bases aligning to TRBD2. J was trimmed by 4 bases and V by 5 bases; bases with no gene match: 10. CDR3 length: 15 residues. Germline CDR1 DFQATT, CDR2 SNEGSKA (reference sequence). The CDR3 DNA is TGCAGTGCTCCGGACGCGGGGGGGGGGCCAGATACGCAGTATTTT. Protein sequence: CSAPDAGGGPDTQYF.

The chain recombines TRBV9 with TRBJ1-3; 7 bases map to TRBD1. V shed 2 bases, J shed 0 bases, and the junction held 14 bases outside the gene matches. The germline CDR1 and CDR2 sequences are SGDLS and YYNGEE. This CDR3 region has 19 residues. CDR3 coding DNA: TGTGCCAGCAGCGTTTATCCTATCCCGACAGGGAGCTCTGGAAACACCATATATTTT. Translating it yields CASSVYPIPTGSSGNTIYF.